Following are 14 T cell receptor beta chains from one sample sequenced in a study of response to subunit inactivated influenza vaccine. MiXCR, applied by TCRdb to the RT-PCR reads, yields one record per CDR3 protein. The sample consists of 150,000 to 200,000 distinct CDR3 sequences, approximately 12% of them appearing once. The sample also formed part of further work on T cells expressing NK-cell markers. That source reports: cDNA encoding TCR beta was synthesized via 5'RACE template switching incorporating UMIs.

The sample here was CD8+ T cells sorted from PBMCs, taken approximately 13 days after vaccination. The receptors originated from a man over 45 who received an inactivated influenza vaccine.

The V call is TRBV6-1, the J call TRBJ1-2; D might be TRBD1 (5 bases). The germline V gene encodes CDR1 MNHNS and CDR2 SASEGT. The CDR3 loop spans 14 amino acids. Trimming stripped 5 bases from V and 2 bases from J, with 12 bases between. This chain's CDR3 is CASSPVGGNYGYTF. CDR3 sequence (DNA): TGTGCCAGCAGTCCCGTGGGGGGGAACTATGGCTACACCTTC.

The chain couples TRBV4-3 to TRBJ1-5; D is ambiguous. Germline loops: CDR1 LGHNA, CDR2 YSLEER. The CDR3 consists of 16 residues. Trimming took 0 bases from V and 5 from J, leaving 14 bases between them. The CDR3 spells CASSQERWARDQPQHF. CDR3 nucleotide sequence: TGCGCCAGCAGCCAAGAACGGTGGGCAAGAGATCAGCCCCAGCATTTT.

A few counts support this clonotype. The chain uses TRBV7-9 and TRBJ1-4, with TRBD1 identical over 7 bases. Germline-derived CDR1 and CDR2 are SEHNR and FQNEAQ (reference sequence). This CDR3 has 14 amino acids. Trimming removed 6 bases from V and 3 bases from J; junction bases left unmatched: 4. CDR3 region: CASREGQSNEKLFF. As DNA, the CDR3 is TGTGCCAGCAGGGAGGGACAGTCTAATGAAAAACTGTTTTTT.

This clonotype was recorded a few times. The chain couples TRBV14 to TRBJ1-2; 7 nucleotides agree with TRBD1. Germline CDR1 and CDR2: SGHDN and FVKESK. With 3 bases clipped from V and 4 bases from J, the junction kept 8 bases outside the gene matches. The CDR3 runs 15 residues. The CDR3 protein is CASSHKDRSVYGYTF. The CDR3 region has the DNA TGTGCCAGCAGCCACAAGGACAGGAGCGTCTATGGCTACACCTTC.

The rearrangement links TRBV4-2 to TRBJ2-2; unclear D gene. CDR1 is LGHNA and CDR2 is YNFKEQ in the germline V gene. This CDR3 comprises 12 residues. Trimming pared 4 bases from V and 3 bases from J, leaving 3 bases between. This CDR3 reads CASSLHTGELFF. In DNA, the CDR3 is TGTGCCAGCAGCCTGCACACCGGGGAGCTGTTTTTT.

There are a few counts of this clonotype. J is TRBJ1-2 and V is TRBV6-2 or TRBV6-3; 7 bases map to TRBD1. The germline V gene encodes CDR1 MNHEY and CDR2 SVGEGT. This CDR3 comprises 16 residues. V dropped 5 bases and J dropped 4; count of bases not matched to a gene: 13. DNA of the CDR3: TGTGCCAGCAGTACCGGAGGCCTTCAGGGGGTCTATGGCTACACCTTC. It is translated as CASSTGGLQGVYGYTF.

This clonotype was recorded at least ten times. V and J are TRBV7-9 and TRBJ2-4; a weak D match, TRBD1 (6 bases). The CDR3 covers 10 residues. From germline, CDR1 is SEHNR and CDR2 FQNEAQ (reference sequence). Trimming removed 8 bases from V and 16 bases from J, with 15 bases in between. DNA of the CDR3: TGTGCCAGCGATGGGGGCAGCCTATACTTC. It translates to CASDGGSLYF.

This clonotype was observed a handful of times. The chain links TRBV7-3 to TRBJ2-1, with a tentative D call TRBD2 (6 bases). V shed 2 bases and J shed 10 bases, with 18 bases lying between them. Germline CDR1 is SGHTA and CDR2 is FQGTGA. The CDR3 extends over 15 amino acids. This chain's CDR3 is CASSLVGSGGREQFF. CDR3 nucleotide sequence: TGTGCCAGCAGCTTAGTCGGGAGTGGCGGTCGGGAGCAGTTCTTC.

This clonotype showed up many times. The CDR3 is CASTSKGVNNEQFF. The CDR3 DNA reads TGTGCCAGCACGTCTAAGGGGGTAAACAATGAGCAGTTCTTC. This chain connects TRBV2 to TRBJ2-1; D is perhaps TRBD1 (6 bases). Per the germline V gene, CDR1 is SNHLY and CDR2 is FYNNEI. The CDR3 length is 14 residues. The V gene lost 7 bases and the J gene lost 5 bases, with 15 bases spanning the gap.

This clonotype was recorded many times. The gene calls are TRBV14 and TRBJ2-3; D gene unclear. There are 14 residues in the CDR3. Deletions cut 2 bases from V and 2 bases from J, with 8 bases between. Germline values: CDR1 SGHDN, CDR2 FVKESK. The CDR3 DNA follows: TGTGCCAGCAGCCAATTGGCAATCACAGATACGCAGTATTTT. Residues: CASSQLAITDTQYF.

The DNA of the CDR3 is TGTGCCAGCAGCCGACAGGTCTTCACAGATACGCAGTATTTT. Its translation: CASSRQVFTDTQYF. The chain is built from TRBV6-4 and TRBJ2-3; TRBD1 is a possible D gene (6 bases). The CDR3 spans 14 residues. Trimming removed 6 bases at V and 2 bases at J, with 12 bases between. Per germline, CDR1 MRHNA and CDR2 SNTAGT.

This chain connects TRBV4-3 to TRBJ1-2; the match to TRBD1 covers 8 bases. This CDR3 has 14 amino acids. The V segment lost 4 bases and the J segment 2 bases; nucleotides outside the gene matches: 3. Germline CDR1 LGHNA, CDR2 YSLEER. In DNA, the CDR3 is TGCGCCAGCAGCCCGTGGACAGGGAACTATGGCTACACCTTC. Protein product: CASSPWTGNYGYTF.

V is TRBV4-2 and J is TRBJ2-2; D is ambiguous. V lost 5 bases to trimming and J lost 0 bases, with 16 bases between them. Germline CDR1 and CDR2: LGHNA and YNFKEQ. The CDR3 length is 17 residues. The CDR3: CASSERASTTNTGELFF. CDR3 nucleotide sequence: TGTGCCAGCAGCGAAAGGGCCTCCACGACGAACACCGGGGAGCTGTTTTTT.

The V gene is TRBV2, the J gene TRBJ2-1; D is unresolved. In germline, CDR1 is SNHLY, CDR2 FYNNEI. Trimming removed 6 bases at V and 6 bases at J, with 21 bases between. The CDR3 has 16 residues. The CDR3 loop reads CASRDLLAPRANEQFF. DNA for the CDR3: TGTGCCAGCAGGGACCTACTTGCTCCAAGGGCCAATGAGCAGTTCTTC.